This is a list of T cell receptor beta chains from one sample in a study of T cells in localized non-small cell lung cancer. Profiled with immunoSEQ multiplex PCR; TCRdb holds only in-frame clones, not every one. The repertoire has about 1,800 clones, less than 30% of them found once; the top ten carry 14%. The sample in question was normal lung tissue next to the tumor, obtained before any cancer treatment. These receptors all come from an older female donor with stage II lung adenocarcinoma. Each CDR3 is given with its conserved first and last residue. Each record gives: V gene, J gene, D gene, clone size, CDR3 DNA, CDR3 protein. The D gene is left open where the match is weak. Size is stated for part of the rows, as once, few or many counts, or as a class when the clone is expanded.

TRBV9	TRBJ1-2	.	large	TGTGCCAGCACCGAGGCAGGGTATGGCTACACCTTC	CASTEAGYGYTF
TRBV6-8	TRBJ1-5	.	few	TGTGCCAGCAGTTCAGCATGGGGGCTGAGTCAGCCCCAGCATTTT	CASSSAWGLSQPQHF
TRBV11-3	TRBJ2-7	TRBD2	few	TGTGCCAGCAGCTTGGAGCGGGAGGGCTACGAGCAGTACTTC	CASSLEREGYEQYF
TRBV11-3	TRBJ2-1	TRBD2	medium-sized	TGTGCCAGCAGCCTGATCCGAAGCGGGGGGGCGGACAATGAGCAGTTCTTC	CASSLIRSGGADNEQFF
TRBV11-3	TRBJ2-3	TRBD1	few	TGTGCCAGCAGCTTGGGGACAGGGGCGGATACGCAGTATTTT	CASSLGTGADTQYF
TRBV12-5	TRBJ1-6	TRBD1	.	TGTGCCAGCTCAGACAGGGCAAGGAATTCACCCCTCCACTTT	CASSDRARNSPLHF
TRBV11-3	TRBJ1-2	.	medium-sized	TGTGCCAGCAGCTTAAGTGGGCCTATTGAACCCGCTAACTATGGCTACACCTTC	CASSLSGPIEPANYGYTF
TRBV19	TRBJ1-1	.	.	TGTGCCAGTAGTATCCTCCCCTTCGGGCAGGCCGCCATAAACACTGAAGCTTTCTTT	CASSILPFGQAAINTEAFF
TRBV29-1	TRBJ1-2	.	once	TGCAGCGTTGGCACAGGCCCGCGGAACTATGGCTACACCTTC	CSVGTGPRNYGYTF
TRBV6-8	TRBJ1-1	.	.	TGTGCCAGCAGACAGGGTTACGGCACTGAAGCTTTCTTT	CASRQGYGTEAFF
TRBV28	TRBJ2-1	TRBD2	.	TGTGCCAGCAGGCCGGGACTAGCGGACAATGAGCAGTTCTTC	CASRPGLADNEQFF
TRBV6-8	TRBJ1-3	.	few	TGTGCCAGCAGGGAGGACGATTACTCTGGAAACACCATATATTTT	CASREDDYSGNTIYF
TRBV5-1	TRBJ1-4	TRBD1	.	TGCGCCAGCAGCGTAACAGGGGGCCCAACTAATGAAAAACTGTTTTTT	CASSVTGGPTNEKLFF
TRBV19	TRBJ2-6	TRBD1	large	TGTGCCAGTAGTGACAGGGTCGGTGGGGCCAACGTCCTGACTTTC	CASSDRVGGANVLTF
TRBV19	TRBJ2-1	TRBD2	large	TGTGCCAGTAGTATATCTAGCGGGGGGCCCAATGAGCAGTTCTTC	CASSISSGGPNEQFF
TRBV29-1	TRBJ2-2	.	.	TGCAGCGTTGACGGCGAGAACACCGGGGAGCTGTTTTTT	CSVDGENTGELFF
TRBV11-3	TRBJ2-1	.	.	TGTGCCAGCAGCTTCATAGACTCAGCAACCTACAATGAGCAGTTCTTC	CASSFIDSATYNEQFF
TRBV6-8	TRBJ2-5	.	few	TGTGCCAGCAGTTACCTCCTCCCGCAAGAGACCCAGTACTTC	CASSYLLPQETQYF
TRBV6-8	TRBJ1-2	TRBD1	.	TGTGCCAGCAGAGCTTATCCGGGACAGTCGTATGGCTACACCTTC	CASRAYPGQSYGYTF
TRBV19	TRBJ1-2	.	.	TGTGCCTCTAGATGGCGGGCGGACTATGGCTACACCTTC	CASRWRADYGYTF
TRBV6-8	TRBJ2-7	.	few	TGTGCCAGCAGTTACGGACAGCCACCGACCTACGAGCAGTACTTC	CASSYGQPPTYEQYF